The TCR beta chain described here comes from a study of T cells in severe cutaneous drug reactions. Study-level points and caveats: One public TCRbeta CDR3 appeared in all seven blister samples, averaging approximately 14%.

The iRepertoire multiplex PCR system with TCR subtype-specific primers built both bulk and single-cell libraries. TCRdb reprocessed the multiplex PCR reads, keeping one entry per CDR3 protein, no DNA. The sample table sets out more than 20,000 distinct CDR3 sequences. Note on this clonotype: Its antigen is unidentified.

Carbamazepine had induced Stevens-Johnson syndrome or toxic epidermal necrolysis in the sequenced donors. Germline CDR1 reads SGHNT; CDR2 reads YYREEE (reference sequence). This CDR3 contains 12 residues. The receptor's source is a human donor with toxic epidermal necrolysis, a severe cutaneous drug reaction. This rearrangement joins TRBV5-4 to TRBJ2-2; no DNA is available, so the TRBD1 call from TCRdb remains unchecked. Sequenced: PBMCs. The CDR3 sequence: CASRRGAGELFF. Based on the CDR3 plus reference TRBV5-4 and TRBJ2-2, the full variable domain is ETGVTQSPTHLIKTRGQQVTLRCSSQSGHNTVSWYQQALGQGPQFIFQYYREEENGRGNFPPRFSGLQFPNYSSELNVNALELDDSALYLCASRRGAGELFFGEGSRLTVL.